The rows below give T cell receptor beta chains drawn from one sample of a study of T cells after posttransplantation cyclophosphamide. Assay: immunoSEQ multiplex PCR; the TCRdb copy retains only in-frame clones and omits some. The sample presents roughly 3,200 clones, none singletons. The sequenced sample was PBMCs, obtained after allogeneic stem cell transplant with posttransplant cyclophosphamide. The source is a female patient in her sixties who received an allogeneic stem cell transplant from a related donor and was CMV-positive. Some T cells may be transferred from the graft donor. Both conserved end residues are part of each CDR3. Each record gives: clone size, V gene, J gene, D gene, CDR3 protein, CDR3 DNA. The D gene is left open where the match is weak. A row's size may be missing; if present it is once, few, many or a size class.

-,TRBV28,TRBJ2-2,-,CASSLLHTGELFF,TGTGCCAGCAGTTTACTTCACACCGGGGAGCTGTTTTTT
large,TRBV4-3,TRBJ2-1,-,CASSHDTPGTGMAGATYNEQFF,TGCGCCAGCAGCCATGACACCCCCGGGACAGGAATGGCGGGGGCCACATACAATGAGCAGTTCTTC
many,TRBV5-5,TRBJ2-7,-,CASSLMTDYEQYF,TGTGCCAGCAGCTTGATGACAGACTACGAGCAGTACTTC
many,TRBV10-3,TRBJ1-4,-,CAISVGGVWEEKLFF,TGTGCCATCAGTGTTGGGGGGGTGTGGGAAGAAAAACTGTTTTTT
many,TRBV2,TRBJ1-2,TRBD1,CASYSRDRGAYGYTF,TGTGCCAGCTATAGTCGGGACAGGGGGGCCTATGGCTACACCTTC
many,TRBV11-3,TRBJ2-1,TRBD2,CASSPSVSGGYNEQFF,TGTGCCAGCAGCCCGTCGGTTAGCGGGGGCTACAATGAGCAGTTCTTC
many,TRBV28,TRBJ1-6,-,CASSPPTGNNSPLHF,TGTGCCAGCAGCCCCCCCACAGGGAATAATTCACCCCTCCACTTT
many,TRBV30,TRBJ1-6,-,CAWRGGSGVHNSPLHF,TGTGCCTGGAGGGGAGGCTCAGGGGTTCATAATTCACCCCTCCACTTT
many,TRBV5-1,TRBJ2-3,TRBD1,CASSFGQGTDTQYF,TGCGCCAGCAGCTTTGGACAGGGCACAGATACGCAGTATTTT
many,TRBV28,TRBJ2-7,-,CASSFGGHKHEQYF,TGTGCCAGCAGTTTCGGCGGGCATAAGCACGAGCAGTACTTC
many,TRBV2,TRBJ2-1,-,CASSVSTEDNEQFF,TGTGCCAGCAGTGTTAGCACCGAGGACAATGAGCAGTTCTTC
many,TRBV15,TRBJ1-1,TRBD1,CATSRGQVTEAFF,TGTGCCACCAGCAGGGGACAGGTCACTGAAGCTTTCTTT
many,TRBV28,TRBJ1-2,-,CASSFVKGRGFFGYTF,TGTGCCAGCAGTTTTGTAAAGGGGCGGGGATTTTTCGGCTACACCTTC
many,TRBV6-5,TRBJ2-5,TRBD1,CASSRTGMETQYF,TGTGCCAGCAGCAGGACAGGGATGGAGACCCAGTACTTC
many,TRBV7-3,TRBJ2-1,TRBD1,CASSFRQGRHNEQFF,TGTGCCAGCAGCTTCCGACAGGGGCGGCACAATGAGCAGTTCTTC
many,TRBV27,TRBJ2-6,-,CASSLSGGASGANVLTF,TGTGCCAGCAGTCTTTCTGGGGGGGCATCTGGGGCCAACGTCCTGACTTTC
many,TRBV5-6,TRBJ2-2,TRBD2,CASSLYGGSISGELFF,TGTGCCAGCAGCTTATATGGCGGGAGCATTTCCGGGGAGCTGTTTTTT
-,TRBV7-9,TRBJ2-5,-,CASSARQVVGETQYF,TGTGCCAGCAGCGCCCGACAGGTAGTGGGGGAGACCCAGTACTTC
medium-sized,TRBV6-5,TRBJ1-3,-,CASSYGADSGNTIYF,TGTGCCAGCAGTTACGGGGCGGACTCTGGAAACACCATATATTTT
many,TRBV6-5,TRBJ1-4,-,CASSYSRDTGLKKLFF,TGTGCCAGCAGTTACTCCCGGGACACCGGTCTGAAAAAACTGTTTTTT
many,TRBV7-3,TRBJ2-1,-,CASSLQGSYNEQFF,TGTGCCAGCAGCTTGCAGGGGTCCTACAATGAGCAGTTCTTC
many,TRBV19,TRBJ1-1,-,CASSIFSAGGTEAFF,TGTGCCAGTAGTATATTCTCCGCCGGGGGGACTGAAGCTTTCTTT
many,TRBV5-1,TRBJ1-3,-,CASSLDGGYSGNTIYF,TGCGCCAGCAGCTTGGACGGCGGATACTCTGGAAACACCATATATTTT
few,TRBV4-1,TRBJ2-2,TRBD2,CASSHGPGGGDGELFF,TGCGCCAGCAGCCATGGCCCGGGGGGGGGTGACGGGGAGCTGTTTTTT
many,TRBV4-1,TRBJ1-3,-,CASSLVETGSGNTIYF,TGCGCCAGCAGCTTGGTTGAGACAGGCTCTGGAAACACCATATATTTT
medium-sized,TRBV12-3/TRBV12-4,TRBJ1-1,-,CASSSSGGPRAFF,TGTGCCAGCAGTTCGTCCGGGGGGCCGAGAGCTTTCTTT
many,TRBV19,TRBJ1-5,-,CASSRKLRDQPQHF,TGTGCCAGTAGTAGAAAGCTGAGAGATCAGCCCCAGCATTTT
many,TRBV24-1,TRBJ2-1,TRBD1,CATSIGGAYNEQFF,TGTGCCACCAGTATAGGGGGCGCGTACAATGAGCAGTTCTTC